The T cell receptor beta chain described here comes from a study of T-cell reconstitution after alpha-beta-depleted transplantation in children. Study-level results: Expanded graft clones numbering several hundred reportedly gave rise to alpha-beta T cells about two months after transplant. Most T-cell counts and diversity one year after the transplant came from T cells that were newly produced. Day-60 TCRbeta diversity that was high in some patients was derived from surviving recipient T cells and thymic progenitors.

This clonotype has at least ten counts. Its antigen is not identified. As it was prepared, the TCRbeta library received unique molecular identifiers. TCRdb reprocessed the PCR reads with MiXCR, giving one entry per CDR3 protein. The sample carries 350,000 to 500,000 distinct CDR3 sequences, around two fifths recorded once. The CDR3 extends over 13 amino acids. Germline V lookup: CDR1 DFQATT, CDR2 SNEGSKA (reference sequence). V lost 3 bases to trimming and J lost 5 bases; unmatched junction nucleotides: 4. This specimen consisted of PBMCs, obtained before TCRalphabeta/CD19-depleted stem cell transplant. This chain connects TRBV20-1 to TRBJ2-1, with 7 bases aligning to TRBD2. This clonotype was obtained from a girl aged 2-10 years with aplastic anemia, due to receive a stem cell transplant. CDR3 sequence reads: CSASATSDNEQFF. In DNA, the CDR3 is TGCAGTGCTAGCGCCACTAGCGACAATGAGCAGTTCTTC.